This T cell receptor (beta chain) was profiled in a study of OX40 agonist ivuxolimab in advanced cancers. Study as a whole: Three partial responders included one hepatocellular carcinoma patient and two cutaneous melanoma patients.

The protocol was immunoSEQ multiplex PCR, while the TCRdb copy is restricted to in-frame clones and leaves out a portion. The sample contains about 49,000 clones, approximately 86% of which appear only once. CDR1 and CDR2 from the germline V gene are SGHTA and FQGNSA. This CDR3 is built from 13 residues. V was pared by 3 bases and J by 4 bases, with 9 bases between. The J gene is TRBJ1-1, the V gene TRBV7-2, with D hard to call. This TCR derives from an adult with an advanced solid tumor such as melanoma, head and neck, liver or kidney cancer. Sequenced here: CD4+ or CD8+ T cells sorted from blood, sampled in a trial of the OX40 agonist ivuxolimab. CDR3 in DNA: TGTGCCAGCAGCTTTATATTGGGCACTGAAGCTTTCTTT. Its protein is CASSFILGTEAFF.